Following are 16 T cell receptor beta chains from one sample sequenced in a study of blood T cell repertoires in COVID-19. Method: immunoSEQ multiplex PCR; TCRdb's copy keeps in-frame clones and lacks some. This sample has about 140,000 clones, with around nine tenths found just once. The sequenced material came from peripheral blood. Receptors were obtained from a human donor in a cohort sampled during active COVID-19.

The rearrangement joins TRBV28 to TRBJ1-3; 11 bases map to TRBD1. J was trimmed by 5 bases and V by 11 bases; bases with no gene match: 5. This CDR3 is built from 13 residues. Germline V CDR1 and CDR2: MDHEN, SYDVKM. Written as DNA, the CDR3 is TGTGCCTCCGGGACAGGGGGTCGAAACACCATATATTTT. Translated, it gives CASGTGGRNTIYF. Complete variable domain (other parts from reference TRBV28 and TRBJ1-3): DVKVTQSSRYLVKRTGEKVFLECVQDMDHENMFWYRQDPGLGLRLIYFSYDVKMKEKGDIPEGYSVSREKKERFSLILESASTNQTSMYLCASGTGGRNTIYFGEGSWLTVV.

This clone was seen only once. V usage is TRBV7-9 and J usage is TRBJ2-2, with 7 bases aligning to TRBD1. J gave up 4 bases and V 4 bases, and 6 bases lay outside the gene matches. Germline V gene sequence: CDR1 SEHNR, CDR2 FQNEAQ (reference sequence). The CDR3 length is 15 residues. The CDR3 DNA is TGTGCCAGCAGCTCCAGACAGGGACCCACCGGGGAGCTGTTTTTT. Residues: CASSSRQGPTGELFF. Together with reference TRBV7-9 and TRBJ2-2, the CDR3 gives the full variable domain: DTGVSQNPRHKITKRGQNVTFRCDPISEHNRLYWYRQTLGQGPEFLTYFQNEAQLEKSRLLSDRFSAERPKGSFSTLEIQRTEQGDSAMYLCASSSRQGPTGELFFGEGSRLTVL.

This chain uses TRBV24-1 with TRBJ2-2; perhaps TRBD1 as D (6 bases). CDR1 KGHDR and CDR2 SFDVKD come from the germline V gene. The germline V and J ends were trimmed by 7 bases and 7 bases, with 18 bases remaining between them. The CDR3 covers 15 residues. CDR3 in DNA: TGTGCCACCAGGGGTACAGGGAGAATGGGCGGGGAGCTGTTTTTT. Amino acids: CATRGTGRMGGELFF.

V usage is TRBV5-1 and J usage is TRBJ2-7, with D possibly TRBD1 on 5 matching bases. The CDR3 length is 12 residues. Trimming pared 0 bases from V and 5 bases from J, leaving 6 bases between. Germline V CDR1 and CDR2: SGHRS, YFSETQ. The CDR3 sequence: CASSLVGHEQYF. In DNA form, the CDR3 reads TGCGCCAGCAGCTTGGTGGGGCACGAGCAGTACTTC.

The chain has TRBV25-1 and TRBJ2-1; D perhaps matches TRBD2 (5 bases). The CDR3 totals 16 residues. V was clipped by 11 bases and J by 6 bases, with 26 bases between them. The V gene's germline CDR1 is MGHDK and CDR2 SYGVNS. CDR3 region: CAPIPTRTTRANEQFF. CDR3 DNA: TGTGCCCCAATCCCAACCCGCACTACTAGGGCCAATGAGCAGTTCTTC.

This clone has a single count. The chain is built from TRBV20-1 and TRBJ2-1; TRBD2 matches at 8 bases. Germline CDR1 reads DFQATT; CDR2 reads SNEGSKA (reference sequence). Trimming took 3 bases from V and 6 from J; bases not matched to a gene: 7. CDR3 length: 14 residues. CDR3 protein: CSASTGGGSNEQFF. In DNA form, the CDR3 reads TGCAGTGCTAGTACGGGGGGGGGATCCAATGAGCAGTTCTTC.

The chain has TRBV4-1 and TRBJ2-5; TRBD2 agrees at 13 bases. CDR1 is MGHRA, CDR2 YSYEKL, per germline. Losses at the gene ends were 3 bases for V and 5 bases for J; bases not matched to a gene: 6. The CDR3 spans 16 residues. The DNA of the CDR3 is TGCGCCAGCAGCCATGGACTAGCGGGGGTATTGGAGACCCAGTACTTC. Amino acid sequence: CASSHGLAGVLETQYF.

This chain connects TRBV27 to TRBJ1-1; 9 nucleotides align to TRBD1. Germline loops: CDR1 MNHEY, CDR2 SMNVEV (reference sequence). The CDR3 consists of 16 residues. After removal of 4 bases from V and 5 bases from J, the junction contained 11 bases not matched to a gene. CDR3 in amino acids: CASSSPGTGIGTEAFF. The CDR3 DNA follows: TGTGCCAGCAGTTCACCCGGGACAGGGATAGGGACTGAAGCTTTCTTT.

The genes are TRBV28 and TRBJ1-2; D is undetermined. The V gene's germline CDR1 is MDHEN and CDR2 SYDVKM. Trimming took off 5 bases at V and 4 bases at J, with 14 bases between the two ends. CDR3 length: 14 amino acids. The CDR3: CASSTPGGSYGYTF. The DNA for the CDR3 is TGTGCCAGCAGTACCCCAGGCGGGTCCTATGGCTACACCTTC.

The chain couples TRBV2 to TRBJ2-3; tentative D call: TRBD1 (6 bases). In germline, CDR1 is SNHLY, CDR2 FYNNEI. Trimming took 2 bases from V and 4 from J, leaving 13 bases between them. The CDR3 totals 15 residues. CDR3 region: CASSETGPASDTQYF. Written as DNA, the CDR3 is TGTGCCAGCAGTGAAACAGGGCCGGCTTCAGATACGCAGTATTTT.

This chain uses TRBV27 with TRBJ2-7; 10 bases line up with TRBD2. The junction had 9 bases not matched to a gene; V was cut back by 5 bases and J by 2 bases. Germline CDR1 is MNHEY and CDR2 is SMNVEV (reference sequence). The CDR3 runs to 16 residues. CDR3 sequence reads: CASSRSLAGAPYEQYF. CDR3 sequence (DNA): TGTGCCAGCAGTCGGTCCCTAGCGGGAGCCCCCTACGAGCAGTACTTC.

The chain joins TRBV6-6 to TRBJ2-3; 8 nucleotides align to TRBD2. This CDR3 spans 16 amino acids. Per germline, CDR1 MNHNY and CDR2 SVGAGI (reference sequence). V gave up 2 bases and J gave up 10 bases; unmatched junction bases: 14. The CDR3 sequence: CASSYRLAPDLAAQYF. The CDR3 coding sequence is TGTGCCAGCAGTTACAGACTAGCGCCCGACCTGGCGGCGCAGTATTTT.

The genes are TRBV9 and TRBJ1-3, with 7 bases matching TRBD1. CDR3 size: 16 residues. The germline V gene has CDR1 SGDLS and CDR2 YYNGEE. Trimming at V came to 4 bases and at J to 0 bases, leaving 7 bases not matched to a gene. The CDR3 DNA follows: TGTGCCAGCAGCAACCAGGGGGACCACTCTGGAAACACCATATATTTT. This encodes CASSNQGDHSGNTIYF.

The genes are TRBV5-4 and TRBJ1-2, with D tentatively TRBD1 (5 bases). From germline, CDR1 is SGHNT and CDR2 YYREEE (reference sequence). Trimming removed 0 bases from V and 8 bases from J, with 11 bases in between. CDR3 length: 13 residues. In DNA form, the CDR3 reads TGTGCCAGCAGCTTGGCCGGGGGAAGGGGCTACACCTTC. Residues: CASSLAGGRGYTF.

V is TRBV24-1 and J is TRBJ2-2, with 9 bases aligning to TRBD1. The CDR3 runs to 16 residues. Germline V gene data show CDR1 as KGHDR and CDR2 as SFDVKD. V was pared by 3 bases and J by 6 bases, with 7 bases of the junction left unmatched. This CDR3 is CATSDTGTGLPGELFF. CDR3 DNA: TGTGCCACCAGTGATACCGGGACAGGGTTACCCGGGGAGCTGTTTTTT.

The rearrangement links TRBV10-1 to TRBJ2-1; 7 bases map to TRBD2. The CDR3 has 18 residues. V dropped 2 bases and J dropped 5; count of bases not matched to a gene: 15. Germline-derived CDR1 and CDR2 are WNHNN and SYGVQD (reference sequence). CDR3 bases: TGCGCCAGCAGTGAGGTTACCGCGGGAGATCGATGGGACAATGAGCAGTTCTTC. This sequence encodes CASSEVTAGDRWDNEQFF.